This is a list of T cell receptor beta chains from one sample in a study of PD-L1 blockade in urothelial cancer. Sequenced by immunoSEQ multiplex PCR; TCRdb stores in-frame clones only, minus some. The profile shows 30,000 to 40,000 clones, about nine tenths of them singletons. The sample consisted of PBMCs, taken around atezolizumab (anti-PD-L1) treatment. The source is a woman aged 55-69 years with urothelial cancer. Each CDR3 is given with its conserved first and last residue. A D gene is named only where the DNA matches it firmly. Size tells how often a clone was seen (once, few, many) or the class of an expanded clone, and some rows leave it out.

v_call: TRBV20-1
j_call: TRBJ1-1
d_call: -
clone_size: once
cdr3_aa: CSAIKNTEAFF
cdr3_nt: TGCAGTGCTATAAAGAACACTGAAGCTTTCTTT

v_call: TRBV5-1
j_call: TRBJ2-1
d_call: TRBD2
clone_size: -
cdr3_aa: CASSPGHQFVSGRAYNEQFF
cdr3_nt: TGCGCCAGCAGCCCGGGACATCAGTTCGTTAGCGGGAGGGCCTACAATGAGCAGTTCTTC

v_call: TRBV20-1
j_call: TRBJ2-7
d_call: -
clone_size: -
cdr3_aa: CSASRGEQYF
cdr3_nt: TGCAGTGCTAGCAGGGGCGAGCAGTACTTC

v_call: TRBV28
j_call: TRBJ1-1
d_call: -
clone_size: -
cdr3_aa: CASSLQGVAFF
cdr3_nt: TGTGCCAGCAGTTTACAGGGCGTTGCTTTCTTT

v_call: TRBV7-3
j_call: TRBJ1-1
d_call: TRBD1
clone_size: -
cdr3_aa: CASSLSGTGKNTEAFF
cdr3_nt: TGTGCCAGCAGCTTAAGTGGGACAGGGAAGAACACTGAAGCTTTCTTT

v_call: TRBV7-2
j_call: TRBJ1-1
d_call: TRBD1
clone_size: -
cdr3_aa: CASSLVVRGQGAFF
cdr3_nt: TGTGCCAGCAGCTTAGTCGTCAGGGGGCAAGGAGCTTTCTTT

v_call: TRBV7-8
j_call: TRBJ1-1
d_call: -
clone_size: -
cdr3_aa: CASSPEPVNTEAFF
cdr3_nt: TGTGCCAGCAGCCCAGAACCCGTGAACACTGAAGCTTTCTTT

v_call: TRBV25-1
j_call: TRBJ2-1
d_call: -
clone_size: -
cdr3_aa: CASRGGGSINEQFF
cdr3_nt: TGTGCCAGCAGGGGGGGCGGGAGTATTAATGAGCAGTTCTTC

v_call: TRBV5-1
j_call: TRBJ2-3
d_call: -
clone_size: -
cdr3_aa: CASREGLVPPDTQYF
cdr3_nt: TGCGCCAGCAGGGAGGGCCTGGTTCCCCCAGATACGCAGTATTTT

v_call: TRBV27
j_call: TRBJ1-3
d_call: -
clone_size: -
cdr3_aa: CASSLRGSSGNTIYF
cdr3_nt: TGTGCCAGCAGTTTAAGGGGGAGCTCTGGAAACACCATATATTTT

v_call: TRBV28
j_call: TRBJ1-1
d_call: TRBD1
clone_size: -
cdr3_aa: CASSFLPGGRKTEAFF
cdr3_nt: TGTGCCAGCAGTTTCCTGCCAGGGGGGAGAAAAACTGAAGCTTTCTTT

v_call: TRBV7-8
j_call: TRBJ2-7
d_call: -
clone_size: -
cdr3_aa: CASSLNSAYEQYF
cdr3_nt: TGTGCCAGCAGCTTAAACAGTGCCTACGAGCAGTACTTC

v_call: TRBV7-2
j_call: TRBJ2-7
d_call: -
clone_size: -
cdr3_aa: CASSLAWTTTYEQYF
cdr3_nt: TGTGCCAGCAGCTTAGCGTGGACAACCACCTACGAGCAGTACTTC

v_call: TRBV30
j_call: TRBJ2-7
d_call: TRBD1
clone_size: -
cdr3_aa: CAWSGGQPNRPAPGRYEQYF
cdr3_nt: TGTGCCTGGAGTGGGGGACAGCCCAACCGCCCAGCCCCCGGTCGATACGAGCAGTACTTC

v_call: TRBV5-1
j_call: TRBJ2-3
d_call: -
clone_size: -
cdr3_aa: CASSSSQGIGTDTQYF
cdr3_nt: TGCGCCAGCAGCTCCTCTCAGGGAATAGGCACAGATACGCAGTATTTT

v_call: TRBV7-2
j_call: TRBJ1-2
d_call: -
clone_size: once
cdr3_aa: CASSLDRRSYGYTF
cdr3_nt: TGTGCCAGCAGCTTAGATCGGCGGTCCTATGGCTACACCTTC

v_call: TRBV5-6
j_call: TRBJ2-3
d_call: TRBD2
clone_size: -
cdr3_aa: CASSLSLAGGRDTQYF
cdr3_nt: TGTGCCAGCAGCTTGTCCCTAGCGGGAGGGAGGGATACGCAGTATTTT

v_call: TRBV27
j_call: TRBJ2-7
d_call: TRBD1
clone_size: -
cdr3_aa: CASSPTGNEQYF
cdr3_nt: TGTGCCAGCAGCCCGACAGGGAACGAGCAGTACTTC

v_call: TRBV5-1
j_call: TRBJ2-1
d_call: TRBD2
clone_size: once
cdr3_aa: CASTRAGGGSDEQFF
cdr3_nt: TGCGCCAGCACCCGTGCGGGAGGGGGTAGCGATGAGCAGTTCTTC

v_call: TRBV7-7
j_call: TRBJ2-1
d_call: TRBD2
clone_size: medium-sized
cdr3_aa: CASSPPTSGSSYNEQFF
cdr3_nt: TGTGCTAGCAGCCCTCCGACTAGCGGGAGCTCCTACAATGAGCAGTTCTTC

v_call: TRBV7-9
j_call: TRBJ2-3
d_call: TRBD1
clone_size: few
cdr3_aa: CASSSGLGQLADTQYF
cdr3_nt: TGTGCCAGCAGCTCCGGCCTGGGACAGCTGGCAGATACGCAGTATTTT

v_call: TRBV7-9
j_call: TRBJ2-3
d_call: TRBD2
clone_size: -
cdr3_aa: CASSLGTSNTQYF
cdr3_nt: TGTGCCAGCAGCTTAGGGACTAGCAATACGCAGTATTTT

v_call: TRBV19
j_call: TRBJ2-2
d_call: TRBD2
clone_size: -
cdr3_aa: CASSIASGRSYTGELFF
cdr3_nt: TGTGCCAGTAGTATTGCTAGCGGGCGATCCTACACCGGGGAGCTGTTTTTT

v_call: TRBV5-1
j_call: TRBJ2-3
d_call: -
clone_size: -
cdr3_aa: CASSLGGKPTDTQYF
cdr3_nt: TGCGCCAGCAGCTTGGGAGGAAAGCCCACAGATACGCAGTATTTT

v_call: TRBV28
j_call: TRBJ2-3
d_call: TRBD2
clone_size: -
cdr3_aa: CASSLVRRAGGPDTQYF
cdr3_nt: TGTGCCAGCAGTTTAGTTCGACGAGCGGGAGGGCCGGATACGCAGTATTTT

v_call: TRBV28
j_call: TRBJ1-5
d_call: TRBD1
clone_size: -
cdr3_aa: CASRQGGGKGQPQHF
cdr3_nt: TGTGCCAGCAGACAGGGGGGGGGTAAGGGTCAGCCCCAGCATTTT

v_call: TRBV7-3
j_call: TRBJ1-2
d_call: -
clone_size: -
cdr3_aa: CASSLKDWGGHGYTF
cdr3_nt: TGTGCCAGCAGCTTAAAAGACTGGGGGGGGCATGGCTACACCTTC

v_call: TRBV4-3
j_call: TRBJ2-5
d_call: TRBD2
clone_size: -
cdr3_aa: CASSQDTGLAGLETQYF
cdr3_nt: TGCGCCAGCAGCCAAGATACGGGACTAGCGGGACTAGAGACCCAGTACTTC

v_call: TRBV19
j_call: TRBJ1-1
d_call: -
clone_size: -
cdr3_aa: CASSLWRGNTEAFF
cdr3_nt: TGTGCCAGTAGTCTTTGGCGGGGCAACACTGAAGCTTTCTTT

v_call: TRBV10-1
j_call: TRBJ2-1
d_call: TRBD2
clone_size: once
cdr3_aa: CASSPMGLAGGNEQFF
cdr3_nt: TGCGCCAGCAGCCCTATGGGACTAGCGGGAGGCAATGAGCAGTTCTTC

v_call: TRBV7-2
j_call: TRBJ2-2
d_call: -
clone_size: -
cdr3_aa: CASSFPYNTGELFF
cdr3_nt: TGTGCCAGCAGCTTTCCTTATAACACCGGGGAGCTGTTTTTT

v_call: TRBV28
j_call: TRBJ1-5
d_call: TRBD1
clone_size: once
cdr3_aa: CASSPDRGLQPQHF
cdr3_nt: TGTGCCAGCAGCCCGGACAGGGGGCTACAGCCCCAGCATTTT

v_call: TRBV5-1
j_call: TRBJ2-3
d_call: TRBD2
clone_size: -
cdr3_aa: CASYPSGGLSDTQYF
cdr3_nt: TGCGCCAGCTACCCGTCGGGGGGTCTATCAGATACGCAGTATTTT

v_call: TRBV14
j_call: TRBJ2-7
d_call: TRBD1
clone_size: -
cdr3_aa: CASSQDRGLSSYEQYF
cdr3_nt: TGTGCCAGCAGCCAAGACAGGGGGTTATCCTCCTACGAGCAGTACTTC

v_call: TRBV28
j_call: TRBJ2-4
d_call: TRBD1
clone_size: -
cdr3_aa: CASRDRGKNIQYF
cdr3_nt: TGTGCCAGCAGGGACAGGGGAAAAAACATTCAGTACTTC

v_call: TRBV29-1
j_call: TRBJ2-1
d_call: -
clone_size: -
cdr3_aa: CSVAVHVEQFF
cdr3_nt: TGCAGCGTTGCGGTCCACGTGGAGCAGTTCTTC

v_call: TRBV6-5
j_call: TRBJ1-2
d_call: TRBD1
clone_size: -
cdr3_aa: CASSNSDRVYGYTF
cdr3_nt: TGTGCCAGCAGTAACTCGGACAGGGTCTATGGCTACACCTTC

v_call: TRBV9
j_call: TRBJ2-7
d_call: -
clone_size: -
cdr3_aa: CASSVEAGGYEQYF
cdr3_nt: TGTGCCAGCAGCGTAGAGGCAGGGGGGTACGAGCAGTACTTC

v_call: TRBV7-7
j_call: TRBJ1-1
d_call: -
clone_size: -
cdr3_aa: CASSSSLETEAFF
cdr3_nt: TGTGCCAGCAGCTCATCTTTGGAGACTGAAGCTTTCTTT

v_call: TRBV2
j_call: TRBJ2-7
d_call: -
clone_size: -
cdr3_aa: CASSEADRTGEQYF
cdr3_nt: TGTGCCAGCAGTGAGGCTGACAGGACGGGCGAGCAGTACTTC

v_call: TRBV29-1
j_call: TRBJ1-4
d_call: -
clone_size: -
cdr3_aa: CSVGATNEKLFF
cdr3_nt: TGCAGCGTTGGGGCGACTAATGAAAAACTGTTTTTT

v_call: TRBV6-1
j_call: TRBJ2-2
d_call: TRBD2
clone_size: -
cdr3_aa: CASRVLAGGGGELFF
cdr3_nt: TGTGCCAGCAGGGTGCTAGCGGGAGGAGGCGGGGAGCTGTTTTTT

v_call: TRBV5-4
j_call: TRBJ1-5
d_call: TRBD1
clone_size: once
cdr3_aa: CASSKQGVNQPQHF
cdr3_nt: TGTGCCAGCAGCAAACAGGGGGTCAATCAGCCCCAGCATTTT

v_call: TRBV18
j_call: TRBJ1-2
d_call: -
clone_size: -
cdr3_aa: CASSPASGDGYTF
cdr3_nt: TGTGCCAGCTCACCCGCATCGGGGGATGGCTACACCTTC

v_call: TRBV7-9
j_call: TRBJ2-4
d_call: TRBD1
clone_size: -
cdr3_aa: CASRDRGDIQYF
cdr3_nt: TGTGCCAGCAGAGACAGGGGGGACATTCAGTACTTC

v_call: TRBV19
j_call: TRBJ1-2
d_call: -
clone_size: -
cdr3_aa: CASQTARDGYTF
cdr3_nt: TGTGCCAGCCAAACCGCCAGGGATGGCTACACCTTC

v_call: TRBV28
j_call: TRBJ2-3
d_call: -
clone_size: -
cdr3_aa: CASSLGSGSLTDTQYF
cdr3_nt: TGTGCCAGCAGTTTAGGTTCGGGTTCCCTCACAGATACGCAGTATTTT

v_call: TRBV10-2
j_call: TRBJ2-5
d_call: -
clone_size: -
cdr3_aa: CASSDGATSGTQYF
cdr3_nt: TGCGCCAGCAGTGATGGGGCAACTTCGGGGACCCAGTACTTC

v_call: TRBV2
j_call: TRBJ2-3
d_call: -
clone_size: medium-sized
cdr3_aa: CASSPTGLGTDTQYF
cdr3_nt: TGTGCCAGCAGTCCAACAGGGCTCGGCACAGATACGCAGTATTTT